The 2 T cell receptor beta chains given below trace back to one sample, sequenced in a study of post-analysis software for immune sequencing data. Overall study results and limits: Controls had lower frequencies than patients of five TRBV segments, which included TRBV5-6, TRBV5-1 and TRBV20-1.

Antigen specificity for these receptors is unknown. TCR beta cDNA libraries included unique molecular identifiers. TCRdb used MiXCR to reprocess the PCR reads, holding one entry per CDR3 protein. The data show hundreds of thousands of distinct CDR3 sequences, around 60% seen once. The sequenced sample was blood. These receptors were obtained from a girl aged 2 to 10 with multiple sclerosis.

The CDR3 loop is CASRLRRDTRHYEQYF. DNA of the CDR3: TGTGCCAGCAGGCTACGCCGGGACACCCGTCACTACGAGCAGTACTTC. This chain links TRBV6-5 with TRBJ2-5; TRBD1 is a possible D gene (6 bases). The end of the DNA fits TRBJ2-7 better, so the J call may be wrong. This CDR3 is built from 16 residues. CDR1 is MNHEY and CDR2 is SVGAGI in the germline V gene.

The V and J genes are TRBV3-1 and TRBJ2-4; possible D gene TRBD2, 5 bases. The DNA end is more similar to TRBJ2-7, so the J call may be wrong. Germline lookup yields CDR1 LGHDT and CDR2 YNNKEL (reference sequence). The CDR3 has 13 residues. The CDR3 spells CASSQEDGDEQYF. The CDR3 bases are TGTGCCAGCAGCCAAGAGGACGGGGACGAGCAGTACTTC.